The 27 T cell receptor beta chains below all came from one sample that was sequenced in a study of T cell changes during pregnancy in multiple sclerosis. TCRdb keeps only in-frame clones here, not all; method: immunoSEQ multiplex PCR. The sample has more than 65,000 clones; about 93% are singletons. The starting material was peripheral blood, obtained in the first trimester of pregnancy. The receptor source for this set is a female donor with multiple sclerosis, enrolled in a pregnancy study.

This chain uses TRBV20-1 with TRBJ2-7; D possibly corresponds to TRBD1 (5 bases). This CDR3 has 11 residues. Germline V gene sequence: CDR1 DFQATT, CDR2 SNEGSKA (reference sequence). The V end was cut by 6 bases, the J end by 2 bases, with 8 bases between. For the CDR3, the DNA is TGCAGTGCCAGGGAAACCTACGAGCAGTACTTC. Protein sequence: CSARETYEQYF.

This sequence joins TRBV27 and TRBJ1-2; perhaps TRBD1 as D (5 bases). This CDR3 has 14 amino acids. V lost 3 bases and J 6 bases, leaving 14 bases between the germline ends. Per the germline V gene, CDR1 is MNHEY and CDR2 is SMNVEV (reference sequence). The CDR3 sequence: CASSFGQGGHGYTF. The CDR3 bases are TGTGCCAGCAGTTTCGGGCAGGGTGGCCATGGCTACACCTTC.

This chain links TRBV4-1 with TRBJ1-1; D is ambiguous. The V end was cut by 0 bases, the J end by 4 bases, with 9 bases between. This CDR3 region has 14 residues. CDR1 and CDR2 from the germline V gene are MGHRA and YSYEKL. As DNA, the CDR3 is TGCGCCAGCAGCCAAGATCTGCGGGGCACTGAAGCTTTCTTT. Translation gives CASSQDLRGTEAFF.

This chain uses TRBV5-4 with TRBJ2-3; maybe TRBD2 (5 bases). V lost 1 base to trimming and J lost 2 bases, with 14 bases between them. CDR1 is SGHNT and CDR2 is YYREEE in the germline V gene (reference sequence). The CDR3 extends over 16 amino acids. The DNA of the CDR3 is TGTGCCAGCAGCTTGAGTGGACTTCTATCCACAGATACGCAGTATTTT. Its protein is CASSLSGLLSTDTQYF.

This rearrangement joins TRBV10-3 to TRBJ2-5; D perhaps matches TRBD1 (6 bases). Germline CDR1 ENHRY, CDR2 SYGVKD. This CDR3 region has 13 residues. The V end lost 10 bases, the J end lost 3 bases, and 15 bases lay between the germline ends. CDR3 in amino acids: CATWGPGEETQYF. The DNA for the CDR3 is TGTGCCACCTGGGGGCCAGGGGAAGAGACCCAGTACTTC.

Only one count was recorded for this clone. The rearrangement uses TRBV19 and TRBJ2-5; D not certain. V gave up 1 base and J gave up 7 bases, with 4 bases separating them. This CDR3 is 11 amino acids long. Germline CDR1 and CDR2: LNHDA and SQIVND (reference sequence). The CDR3: CASSIGGTQYF. The CDR3 region has the DNA TGTGCCAGTAGTATAGGAGGGACCCAGTACTTC.

The chain combines TRBV5-1 with TRBJ2-3; D is ambiguous. V lost 2 bases to trimming and J lost 6 bases, with 4 bases between them. The CDR3 is 11 residues long. CDR1 is SGHRS and CDR2 is YFSETQ in the germline V gene. DNA of the CDR3: TGCGCCAGCAGCTTAGAGGATACGCAGTATTTT. Encoded protein: CASSLEDTQYF.

Notes on this clone: Different DNA sequences within this sample yield the same CDR3. The chain links TRBV19 to TRBJ2-7; TRBD1 matches at 8 bases. The trim removed 3 bases at V and 3 bases at J, leaving 1 base unmatched. The CDR3 has 13 amino acids. Germline lookup yields CDR1 LNHDA and CDR2 SQIVND (reference sequence). CDR3 protein: CASSIGQGYEQYF. In DNA, the CDR3 is TGTGCCAGTAGTATTGGACAGGGCTACGAGCAGTACTTC.

V is TRBV4-2 and J is TRBJ1-5; TRBD1 aligns across 9 bases. This CDR3 has 16 amino acids. The V segment lost 1 base and the J segment 0 bases; nucleotides outside the gene matches: 1. The germline V gene encodes CDR1 LGHNA and CDR2 YNFKEQ. The CDR3 DNA follows: TGTGCCAGCAGCCAAGGGGACAGGGCTAGCAATCAGCCCCAGCATTTT. This translates into CASSQGDRASNQPQHF.

The chain uses TRBV27 and TRBJ2-1, with 12 positions matching TRBD2. Unmatched junction bases numbered 6, after V lost 3 bases and J lost 9 bases. The germline V gene encodes CDR1 MNHEY and CDR2 SMNVEV (reference sequence). The CDR3 consists of 15 residues. The CDR3 DNA sequence: TGTGCCAGCAGTTTCTCTAGCGGGAGGGCCCTTGAGCAGTTCTTC. Translated: CASSFSSGRALEQFF.

The gene calls are TRBV5-1 and TRBJ2-2; TRBD2 aligns across 7 bases. Germline-derived CDR1 and CDR2 are SGHRS and YFSETQ. CDR3 length: 13 amino acids. Trimming took 4 bases from V and 7 from J; bases not matched to a gene: 4. CDR3 amino acids: CASSSGEGGELFF. The CDR3 DNA reads TGCGCCAGCAGCAGCGGGGAGGGCGGGGAGCTGTTTTTT.

V gene TRBV28 combines with J gene TRBJ2-7; 7 nucleotides line up with TRBD1. This CDR3 is 13 amino acids long. The V gene's germline CDR1 is MDHEN and CDR2 SYDVKM. V shed 7 bases, J shed 0 bases, and the junction held 3 bases outside the gene matches. CDR3 sequence (DNA): TGTGCCAGCATTTCAGGGGGCTCCTACGAGCAGTACTTC. As protein: CASISGGSYEQYF.

The chain uses TRBV27 and TRBJ2-7; TRBD1 aligns across 8 bases. The length of the CDR3 is 16 residues. Trimming cost V 4 bases and J 2 bases; bases outside gene matches: 10. Per germline, CDR1 MNHEY and CDR2 SMNVEV (reference sequence). The CDR3 region has the DNA TGTGCCAGCAGTTCTCTCGGCAGGGGGCGAACCTACGAGCAGTACTTC. Its translation is CASSSLGRGRTYEQYF.

Worth noting for this clone: Compared with germline, one end of the junction differs, possibly owing to a read error. The rearrangement links TRBV6-1 to TRBJ1-1; the match to TRBD1 covers 7 bases. CDR3 length: 14 amino acids. CDR1 is MNHNS, CDR2 SASEGT, per germline. The CDR3 loop is CASSEGTANTEAFF. CDR3 bases: TGTGCCAGCAGCGAAGGGACAGCGAACACTGAAGCTTTCTTT.

The V gene is TRBV7-9, the J gene TRBJ2-3; perhaps TRBD2 as D (5 bases). The germline V and J ends were trimmed by 2 bases and 6 bases, with 18 bases remaining between them. Germline CDR1 reads SEHNR; CDR2 reads FQNEAQ (reference sequence). The CDR3 totals 16 residues. The CDR3 sequence: CASSLYRGDFADTQYF. The CDR3 bases are TGTGCCAGCAGCTTATACCGGGGAGATTTCGCGGATACGCAGTATTTT.

The V gene is TRBV9, the J gene TRBJ2-1, with D tentatively TRBD2 (6 bases). The CDR3 covers 15 residues. Trimming removed 4 bases from V and 6 bases from J, with 17 bases in between. Per the germline V gene, CDR1 is SGDLS and CDR2 is YYNGEE. The CDR3 is CASSPGTLPLNEQFF. For the CDR3, the DNA is TGTGCCAGCAGCCCGGGGACTCTTCCCCTCAATGAGCAGTTCTTC.

The chain links TRBV11-2 to TRBJ2-3; unclear D gene. This CDR3 is built from 13 residues. Trimming took off 8 bases at V and 7 bases at J, with 16 bases between the two ends. From germline, CDR1 is SGHAT and CDR2 FQNNGV. The DNA for the CDR3 is TGTGCCAGCTCCCCTAACTTATCCTATACGCAGTATTTT. Translating it yields CASSPNLSYTQYF.

With respect to this clone: The DNA is omitted, as the CDR3 cannot be located on it reliably, and the CDR3 follows TCRdb's listing. The V gene is TRBV12-1, the J gene TRBJ1-6; the D call in the table, TRBD1, was not verified against the DNA. TRBV12-1 has pseudogene status. A total of 14 residues make up the CDR3, ends included. CDR3 sequence reads: CASSFGAGASPLHF.

This chain links TRBV10-3 with TRBJ1-5; 8 nucleotides match TRBD1. After removal of 3 bases from V and 0 bases from J, the junction contained 10 bases not matched to a gene. Germline V gene data show CDR1 as ENHRY and CDR2 as SYGVKD. This CDR3 has 18 residues. CDR3: CAISDWAGGDSSNQPQHF. The CDR3 nucleotides are TGTGCCATCAGTGATTGGGCAGGGGGCGATTCTAGCAATCAGCCCCAGCATTTT.

The CDR3 DNA reads as TGTGCCAGCAGTGTACAGGGGGAAGCCGGAGATACGCAGTATTTT. Its translation is CASSVQGEAGDTQYF. The chain is built from TRBV6-1 and TRBJ2-3; TRBD1 agrees at 8 bases. V was pared by 4 bases and J by 5 bases, with 8 bases of the junction left unmatched. Per germline, CDR1 MNHNS and CDR2 SASEGT. CDR3 length equals 15 residues.

This chain uses TRBV4-1 with TRBJ2-3; unclear D gene. CDR1 is MGHRA, CDR2 YSYEKL, per germline. With 1 base removed from V and 1 base from J, the gap between germline ends came to 6 bases. This CDR3 has 14 amino acids. Written as DNA, the CDR3 is TGCGCCAGCAGCCAAGTGAGCGGCACAGATACGCAGTATTTT. Its protein is CASSQVSGTDTQYF.

CDR3 in amino acids: CASSRGRRTGELFF. The CDR3 nucleotides are TGTGCCAGCAGCCGCGGGAGGAGGACCGGGGAGCTGTTTTTT. The chain uses TRBV7-2 and TRBJ2-2, with 8 bases that match TRBD2. This CDR3 region has 14 residues. Germline CDR1 reads SGHTA; CDR2 reads FQGNSA. J lost 5 bases, V lost 5 bases, and 4 bases had no gene match.

The J gene is TRBJ2-1, the V gene TRBV7-2, with 10 bases aligning to TRBD2. This CDR3 comprises 14 residues. Germline V gene lookup returns CDR1 SGHTA and CDR2 FQGNSA. V was clipped by 1 base and J by 9 bases; unmatched bases: 3. DNA of the CDR3: TGTGCCAGCAGCTTAGACGCTAGCGGGGGTGAGCAGTTCTTC. Translating it yields CASSLDASGGEQFF.

This chain links TRBV2 with TRBJ2-1, with TRBD2 as a possible D gene (5 bases). CDR1 is SNHLY and CDR2 is FYNNEI in the germline V gene. This CDR3 spans 15 amino acids. The ends were cut back, 5 bases at V and 0 bases at J, with 11 bases in the middle. CDR3 coding DNA: TGTGCCAGCAGTACCAGCGGAAGCTCCTACAATGAGCAGTTCTTC. Translation: CASSTSGSSYNEQFF.

The sample holds one count of this clone. This chain links TRBV4-2 with TRBJ1-6; D uncertain. CDR3 length: 16 amino acids. CDR1 is LGHNA, CDR2 YNFKEQ, per germline. V dropped 6 bases and J dropped 1 base, with 13 bases sitting between them. CDR3 in amino acids: CASRPQEASYNSPLHF. CDR3 coding DNA: TGTGCCAGCAGACCCCAGGAGGCTTCCTATAATTCACCCCTCCACTTT.

This chain's CDR3 is CASSVGQGRNIQYF. CDR3 bases: TGTGCCAGCAGTGTAGGACAGGGAAGGAACATTCAGTACTTC. The rearrangement uses TRBV27 and TRBJ2-4; 8 positions match TRBD1. Germline CDR1 and CDR2: MNHEY and SMNVEV (reference sequence). The CDR3 is 14 amino acids. With 5 bases clipped from V and 7 bases from J, the junction kept 7 bases outside the gene matches.

The table lists this clone with a few counts. V and J are TRBV11-2 and TRBJ1-6; D is undetermined. The germline V gene encodes CDR1 SGHAT and CDR2 FQNNGV. CDR3 length: 14 residues. Trimming removed 5 bases at V and 7 bases at J, with 12 bases between. CDR3 protein: CASSDNRPNSPLHF. The CDR3, as DNA: TGTGCCAGCAGCGACAACAGACCGAATTCACCCCTCCACTTT. The full variable domain, its missing parts supplied by reference TRBV11-2 and TRBJ1-6, is EAGVAQSPRYKIIEKRQSVAFWCNPISGHATLYWYQQILGQGPKLLIQFQNNGVVDDSQLPKDRFSAERLKGVDSTLKIQPAKLEDSAVYLCASSDNRPNSPLHFGNGTRLTVT.